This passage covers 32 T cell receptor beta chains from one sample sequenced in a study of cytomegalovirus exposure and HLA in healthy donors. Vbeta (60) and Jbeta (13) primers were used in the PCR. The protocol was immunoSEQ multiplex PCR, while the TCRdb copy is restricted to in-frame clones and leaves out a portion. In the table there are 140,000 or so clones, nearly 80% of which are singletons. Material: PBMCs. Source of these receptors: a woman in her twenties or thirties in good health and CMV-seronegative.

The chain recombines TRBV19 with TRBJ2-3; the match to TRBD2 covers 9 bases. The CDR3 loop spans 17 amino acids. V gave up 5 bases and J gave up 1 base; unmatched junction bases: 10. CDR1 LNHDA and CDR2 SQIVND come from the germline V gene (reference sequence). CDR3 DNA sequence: TGTGCCAGTAGTGTCGTTCCGGGACTAGCCCGCACAGATACGCAGTATTTT. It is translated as CASSVVPGLARTDTQYF.

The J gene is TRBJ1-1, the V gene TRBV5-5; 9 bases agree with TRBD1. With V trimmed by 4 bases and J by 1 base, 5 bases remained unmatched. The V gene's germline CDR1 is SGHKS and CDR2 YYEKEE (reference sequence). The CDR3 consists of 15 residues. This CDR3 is CASSGTGGPNTEAFF. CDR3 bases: TGTGCCAGCAGCGGAACAGGGGGCCCGAACACTGAAGCTTTCTTT.

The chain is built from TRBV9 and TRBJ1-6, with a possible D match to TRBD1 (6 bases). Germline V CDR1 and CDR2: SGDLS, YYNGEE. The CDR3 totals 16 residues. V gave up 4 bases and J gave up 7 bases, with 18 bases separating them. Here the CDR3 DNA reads TGTGCCAGCAGCCGTAGGGAGCCAGGGGAAAATTCACCCCTCCACTTT. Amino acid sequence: CASSRREPGENSPLHF.

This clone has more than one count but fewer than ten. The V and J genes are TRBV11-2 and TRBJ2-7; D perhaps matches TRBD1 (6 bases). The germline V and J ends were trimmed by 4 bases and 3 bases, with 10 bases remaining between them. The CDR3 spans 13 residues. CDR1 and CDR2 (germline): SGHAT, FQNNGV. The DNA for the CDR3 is TGTGCCAGCAGCTATAGAGGGGGCTACGAGCAGTACTTC. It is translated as CASSYRGGYEQYF.

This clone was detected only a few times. The CDR3: CASSLMDRRLNTEAFF. As DNA, the CDR3 is TGTGCCAGCAGCTTGATGGACAGAAGATTGAACACTGAAGCTTTCTTT. The V gene is TRBV5-6, the J gene TRBJ1-1; D is perhaps TRBD1 (6 bases). From germline, CDR1 is SGHDT and CDR2 YYEEEE. This CDR3 contains 16 residues. Trimming took 1 base from V and 0 from J, leaving 13 bases between them. Full variable domain (remainder filled in from reference TRBV5-6 and TRBJ1-1): DAGVTQSPTHLIKTRGQQVTLRCSPKSGHDTVSWYQQALGQGPQFIFQYYEEEERQRGNFPDRFSGHQFPNYSSELNVNALLLGDSALYLCASSLMDRRLNTEAFFGQGTRLTVV.

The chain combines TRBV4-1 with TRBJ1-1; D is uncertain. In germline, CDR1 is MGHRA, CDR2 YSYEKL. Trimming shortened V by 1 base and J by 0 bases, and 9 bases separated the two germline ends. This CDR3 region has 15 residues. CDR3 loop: CASSQVSPMNTEAFF. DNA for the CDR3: TGCGCCAGCAGCCAAGTTTCCCCTATGAACACTGAAGCTTTCTTT.

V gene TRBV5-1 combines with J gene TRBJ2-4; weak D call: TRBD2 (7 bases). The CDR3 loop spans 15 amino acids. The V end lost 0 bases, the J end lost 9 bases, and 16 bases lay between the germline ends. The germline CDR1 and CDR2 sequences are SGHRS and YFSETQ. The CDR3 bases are TGCGCCAGCAGCTTGGCGGGGGGCGCCGTCGTCATTCAGTACTTC. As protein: CASSLAGGAVVIQYF.

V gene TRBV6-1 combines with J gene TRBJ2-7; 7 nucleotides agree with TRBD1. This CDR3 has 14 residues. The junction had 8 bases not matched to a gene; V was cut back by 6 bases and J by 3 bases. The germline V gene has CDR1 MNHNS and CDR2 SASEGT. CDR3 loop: CASSGAGGSYEQYF. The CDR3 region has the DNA TGTGCCAGCAGCGGGGCAGGGGGAAGCTACGAGCAGTACTTC.

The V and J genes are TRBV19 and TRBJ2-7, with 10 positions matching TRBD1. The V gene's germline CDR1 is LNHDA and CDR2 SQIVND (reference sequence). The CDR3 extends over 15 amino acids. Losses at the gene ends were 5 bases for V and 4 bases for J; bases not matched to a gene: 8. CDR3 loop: CASSVTGGVGYEQYF. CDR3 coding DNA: TGTGCCAGTAGTGTGACAGGGGGCGTTGGGTACGAGCAGTACTTC.

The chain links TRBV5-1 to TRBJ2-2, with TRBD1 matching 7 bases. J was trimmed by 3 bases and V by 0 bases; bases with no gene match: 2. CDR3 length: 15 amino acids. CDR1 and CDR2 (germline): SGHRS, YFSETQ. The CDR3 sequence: CASSLVQGYTGELFF. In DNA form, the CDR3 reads TGCGCCAGCAGCTTGGTACAGGGGTACACCGGGGAGCTGTTTTTT. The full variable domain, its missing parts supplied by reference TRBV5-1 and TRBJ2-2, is KAGVTQTPRYLIKTRGQQVTLSCSPISGHRSVSWYQQTPGQGLQFLFEYFSETQRNKGNFPGRFSGRQFSNSRSEMNVSTLELGDSALYLCASSLVQGYTGELFFGEGSRLTVL.

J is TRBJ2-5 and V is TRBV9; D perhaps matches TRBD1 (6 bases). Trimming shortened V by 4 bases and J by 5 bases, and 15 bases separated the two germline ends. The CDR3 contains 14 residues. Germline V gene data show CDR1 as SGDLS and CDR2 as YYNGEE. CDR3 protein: CASSPGDPRETQYF. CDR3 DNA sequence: TGTGCCAGCAGCCCAGGGGATCCGCGGGAGACCCAGTACTTC.

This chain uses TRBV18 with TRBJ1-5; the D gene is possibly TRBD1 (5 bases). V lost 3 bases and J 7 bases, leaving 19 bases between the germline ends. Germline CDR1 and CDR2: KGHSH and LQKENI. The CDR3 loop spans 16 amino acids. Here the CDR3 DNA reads TGTGCCAGCTCACCCCAAAGGGGTTCGCAGGACCAGCCCCAGCATTTT. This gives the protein CASSPQRGSQDQPQHF.

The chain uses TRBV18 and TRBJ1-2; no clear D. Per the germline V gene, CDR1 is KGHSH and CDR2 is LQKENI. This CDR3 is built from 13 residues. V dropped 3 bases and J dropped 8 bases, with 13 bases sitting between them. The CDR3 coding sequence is TGTGCCAGCTCACCCCAGCCCCGCGGCGGCTACACCTTC. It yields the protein CASSPQPRGGYTF.

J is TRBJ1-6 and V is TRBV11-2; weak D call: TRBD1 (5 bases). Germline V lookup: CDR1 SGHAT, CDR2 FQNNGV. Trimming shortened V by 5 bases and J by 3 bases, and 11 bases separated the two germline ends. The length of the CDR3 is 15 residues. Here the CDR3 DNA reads TGTGCCAGCAGCGAAAGACAGAGCTATAATTCACCCCTCCACTTT. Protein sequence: CASSERQSYNSPLHF.

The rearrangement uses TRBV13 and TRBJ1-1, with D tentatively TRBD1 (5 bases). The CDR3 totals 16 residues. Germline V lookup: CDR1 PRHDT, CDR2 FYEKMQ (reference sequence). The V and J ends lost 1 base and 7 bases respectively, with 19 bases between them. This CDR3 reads CASSLASRGDLNEAFF. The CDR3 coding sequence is TGTGCCAGCAGCTTAGCTTCGCGGGGGGATCTTAATGAAGCTTTCTTT.

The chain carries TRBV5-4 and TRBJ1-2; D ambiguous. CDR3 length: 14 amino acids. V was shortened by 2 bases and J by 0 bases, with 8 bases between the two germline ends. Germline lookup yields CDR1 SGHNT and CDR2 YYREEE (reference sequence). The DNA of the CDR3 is TGTGCCAGCAGCTTAAAGTTAGCTAACTATGGCTACACCTTC. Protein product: CASSLKLANYGYTF.

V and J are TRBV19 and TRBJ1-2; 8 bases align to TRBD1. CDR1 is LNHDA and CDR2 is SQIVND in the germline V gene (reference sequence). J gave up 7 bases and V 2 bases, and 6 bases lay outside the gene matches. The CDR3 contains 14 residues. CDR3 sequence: CASSIKGRGLGYTF. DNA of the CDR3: TGTGCCAGTAGTATAAAGGGCAGGGGGCTTGGCTACACCTTC.

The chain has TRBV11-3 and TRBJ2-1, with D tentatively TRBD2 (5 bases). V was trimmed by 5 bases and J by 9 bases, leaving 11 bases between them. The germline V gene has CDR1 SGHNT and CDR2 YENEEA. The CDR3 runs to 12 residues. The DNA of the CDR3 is TGTGCCAGCAGCATACTAGAGGGTGAGCAGTTCTTC. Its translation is CASSILEGEQFF.

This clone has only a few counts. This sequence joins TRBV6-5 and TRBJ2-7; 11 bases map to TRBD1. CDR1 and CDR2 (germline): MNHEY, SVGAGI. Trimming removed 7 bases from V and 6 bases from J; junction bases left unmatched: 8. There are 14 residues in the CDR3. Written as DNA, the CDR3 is TGTGCCAGCAAGCCCGGGACAGGGGGTTCCGAGCAGTACTTC. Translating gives CASKPGTGGSEQYF.

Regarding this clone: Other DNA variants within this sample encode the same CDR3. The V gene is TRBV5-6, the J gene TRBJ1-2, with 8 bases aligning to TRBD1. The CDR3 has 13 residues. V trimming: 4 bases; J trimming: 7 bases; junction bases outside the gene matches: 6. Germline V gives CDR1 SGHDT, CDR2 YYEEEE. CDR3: CASSPRTGSGYTF. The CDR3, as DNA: TGTGCCAGCAGCCCCCGGACAGGGAGTGGCTACACCTTC. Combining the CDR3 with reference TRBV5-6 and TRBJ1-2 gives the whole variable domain DAGVTQSPTHLIKTRGQQVTLRCSPKSGHDTVSWYQQALGQGPQFIFQYYEEEERQRGNFPDRFSGHQFPNYSSELNVNALLLGDSALYLCASSPRTGSGYTFGSGTRLTVV.

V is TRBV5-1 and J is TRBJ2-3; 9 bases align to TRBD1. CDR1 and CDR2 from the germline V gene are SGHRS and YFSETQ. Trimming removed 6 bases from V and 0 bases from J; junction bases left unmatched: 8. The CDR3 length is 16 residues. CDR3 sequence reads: CASTYRGRRSTDTQYF. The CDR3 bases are TGCGCCAGCACCTACAGGGGGCGCAGAAGCACAGATACGCAGTATTTT.

The CDR3, as DNA: TGTGCCAGCAGCCCGGGACAGGGTGGACACCAAAACTATGGCTACACCTTC. As protein: CASSPGQGGHQNYGYTF. The chain recombines TRBV5-4 with TRBJ1-2; 9 bases align to TRBD1. The germline V gene encodes CDR1 SGHNT and CDR2 YYREEE (reference sequence). The CDR3 extends over 17 amino acids. The J segment lost 2 bases and the V segment lost 4 bases, leaving 12 bases of the junction unmatched.

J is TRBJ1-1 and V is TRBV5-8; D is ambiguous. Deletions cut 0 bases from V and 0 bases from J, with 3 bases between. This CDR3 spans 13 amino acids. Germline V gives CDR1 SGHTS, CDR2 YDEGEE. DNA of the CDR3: TGTGCCAGCAGCTTGGTCTTGAACACTGAAGCTTTCTTT. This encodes CASSLVLNTEAFF. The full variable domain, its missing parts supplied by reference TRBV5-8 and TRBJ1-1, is EAGVTQSPTHLIKTRGQQATLRCSPISGHTSVYWYQQALGLGLQFLLWYDEGEERNRGNFPPRFSGRQFPNYSSELNVNALELEDSALYLCASSLVLNTEAFFGQGTRLTVV.

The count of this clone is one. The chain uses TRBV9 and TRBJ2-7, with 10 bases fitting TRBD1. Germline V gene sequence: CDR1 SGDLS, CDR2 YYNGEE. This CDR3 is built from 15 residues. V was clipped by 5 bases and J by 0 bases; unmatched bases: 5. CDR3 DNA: TGTGCCAGCAGTGGGGGGACAGGGGCCTCCTACGAGCAGTACTTC. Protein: CASSGGTGASYEQYF.

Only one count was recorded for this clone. CDR3 in amino acids: CASSYSTGSKQPQHF. CDR3 nucleotides: TGTGCCAGCAGTTACTCGACTGGCAGTAAACAGCCCCAGCATTTT. V is TRBV6-5 and J is TRBJ1-5; no clear D. This CDR3 has 15 amino acids. The V gene lost 0 bases and the J gene lost 7 bases, with 13 bases spanning the gap. In germline, CDR1 is MNHEY, CDR2 SVGAGI.

Here the CDR3 reads CASSFQGSTGELFF. The CDR3 DNA reads as TGTGCCAGCAGCTTTCAGGGATCCACCGGGGAGCTGTTTTTT. The chain joins TRBV5-4 to TRBJ2-2, with D perhaps TRBD1 (5 bases). The length of the CDR3 is 14 residues. Germline assignment: CDR1 SGHNT and CDR2 YYREEE (reference sequence). Trimming cost V 2 bases and J 4 bases, with 9 bases left between them.

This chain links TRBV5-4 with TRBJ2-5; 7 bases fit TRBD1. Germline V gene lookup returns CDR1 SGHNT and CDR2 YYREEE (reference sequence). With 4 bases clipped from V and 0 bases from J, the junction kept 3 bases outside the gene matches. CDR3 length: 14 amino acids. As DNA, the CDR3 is TGTGCCAGCAGCCTGGGACAGTACCAAGAGACCCAGTACTTC. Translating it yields CASSLGQYQETQYF.

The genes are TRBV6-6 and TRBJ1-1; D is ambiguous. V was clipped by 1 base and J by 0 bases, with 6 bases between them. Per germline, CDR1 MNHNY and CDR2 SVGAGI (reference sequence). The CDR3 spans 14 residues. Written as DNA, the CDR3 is TGTGCCAGCAGTTACTATCAGATGAACACTGAAGCTTTCTTT. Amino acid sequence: CASSYYQMNTEAFF.

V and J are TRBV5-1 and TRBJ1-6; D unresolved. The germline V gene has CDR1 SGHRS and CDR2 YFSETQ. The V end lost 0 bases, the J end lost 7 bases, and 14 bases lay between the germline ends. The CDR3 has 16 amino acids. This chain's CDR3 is CASSLDITRLNSPLHF. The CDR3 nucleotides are TGCGCCAGCAGCTTGGATATCACCAGGCTAAATTCACCCCTCCACTTT.

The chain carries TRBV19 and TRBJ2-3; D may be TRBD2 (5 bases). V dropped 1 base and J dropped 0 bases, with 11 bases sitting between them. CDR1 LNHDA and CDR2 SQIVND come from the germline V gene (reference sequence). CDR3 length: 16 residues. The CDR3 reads CASSIVEGTSTDTQYF. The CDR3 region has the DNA TGTGCCAGTAGTATAGTCGAGGGCACTAGCACAGATACGCAGTATTTT.

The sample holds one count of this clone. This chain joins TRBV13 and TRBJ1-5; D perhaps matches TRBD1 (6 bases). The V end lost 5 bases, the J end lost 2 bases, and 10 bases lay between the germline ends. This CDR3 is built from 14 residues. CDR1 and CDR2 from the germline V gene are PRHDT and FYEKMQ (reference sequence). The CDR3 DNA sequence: TGTGCCAGCAGCCTTCACAGGGGCAATCAGCCCCAGCATTTT. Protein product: CASSLHRGNQPQHF.

The CDR3 nucleotides read TGTGCCAGCAGCTTAGGGGGACACCAGCCCCAGCATTTT. This sequence encodes CASSLGGHQPQHF. The chain couples TRBV11-2 to TRBJ1-5; possible D gene TRBD1, 6 bases. V lost 1 base, J lost 7 bases, and 8 bases lay in between. The length of the CDR3 is 13 residues. Germline V gene sequence: CDR1 SGHAT, CDR2 FQNNGV.